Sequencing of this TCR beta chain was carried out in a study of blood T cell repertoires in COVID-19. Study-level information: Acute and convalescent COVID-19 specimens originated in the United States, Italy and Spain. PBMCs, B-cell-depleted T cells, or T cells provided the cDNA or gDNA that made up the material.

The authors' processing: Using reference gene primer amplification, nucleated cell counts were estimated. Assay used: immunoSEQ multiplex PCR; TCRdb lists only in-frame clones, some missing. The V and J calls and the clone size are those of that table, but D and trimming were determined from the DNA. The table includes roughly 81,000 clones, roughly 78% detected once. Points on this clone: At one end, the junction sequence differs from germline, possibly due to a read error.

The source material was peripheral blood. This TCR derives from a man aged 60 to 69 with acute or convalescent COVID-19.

The CDR3 loop reads CASSLGAGFGELFF. In nucleotides, the CDR3 is TGTGCTAGCAGCTTAGGGGCAGGGTTCGGGGAGCTGTTTTTT. The V call is TRBV7-7, the J call TRBJ2-2, with D possibly being TRBD1 (5 bases). Germline values: CDR1 SSHAT, CDR2 FNYEAQ (reference sequence). CDR3 length: 14 residues.